This passage covers 7 T cell receptor beta chains from one sample sequenced in a study of T cell responses to AZD1222 COVID-19 vaccine. The method was immunoSEQ multiplex PCR; TCRdb's version includes in-frame clones alone and lacks a portion of them. The repertoire has 150,000 to 200,000 clones, 85% to 90% of them found once; the top ten carry around 7.9%. This sample comprised peripheral blood, obtained on day 0 of AZD1222 vaccination. The origin of the receptors is an adult in good health.

Only one count was recorded for this clone. This chain links TRBV9 with TRBJ1-2; perhaps TRBD1 as D (6 bases). V gave up 3 bases and J gave up 8 bases, with 23 bases separating them. The germline V gene has CDR1 SGDLS and CDR2 YYNGEE. The CDR3 contains 16 residues. The CDR3 sequence is CASSAREGGTGDGYTF. The DNA of the CDR3 is TGTGCCAGCAGCGCACGTGAAGGGGGTACGGGTGACGGCTACACCTTC. The full variable domain, its missing parts supplied by reference TRBV9 and TRBJ1-2, is DSGVTQTPKHLITATGQRVTLRCSPRSGDLSVYWYQQSLDQGLQFLIQYYNGEERAKGNILERFSAQQFPDLHSELNLSSLELGDSALYFCASSAREGGTGDGYTFGSGTRLTVV.

The chain employs TRBV2 and TRBJ2-3; D possibly corresponds to TRBD2 (6 bases). The CDR3 sequence is 13 residues long. Germline loops: CDR1 SNHLY, CDR2 FYNNEI. V lost 1 base and J lost 4, with 6 bases in between. The CDR3 here is CASSEGDSDTQYF. The CDR3 DNA is TGTGCCAGCAGTGAAGGGGACTCAGATACGCAGTATTTT.

The rearrangement joins TRBV28 to TRBJ1-2; D may be TRBD1 (5 bases). CDR1 and CDR2 from the germline V gene are MDHEN and SYDVKM. V shed 8 bases and J shed 7 bases, with 17 bases lying between them. This CDR3 comprises 13 residues. In DNA form, the CDR3 reads TGTGCCAGCGGAGGACGGAGGGGAGGTGGCTACACCTTC. Amino acids: CASGGRRGGGYTF.

The V gene is TRBV27, the J gene TRBJ1-3; D gene uncertain. Germline V gene data show CDR1 as MNHEY and CDR2 as SMNVEV (reference sequence). Trimming shortened V by 5 bases and J by 0 bases, and 8 bases separated the two germline ends. This CDR3 has 14 amino acids. Here the CDR3 DNA reads TGTGCCAGCAGTCTCACTAGCTCTGGAAACACCATATATTTT. It specifies CASSLTSSGNTIYF.

The chain combines TRBV9 with TRBJ1-6; D is unresolved. The V end lost 0 bases, the J end lost 4 bases, and 14 bases lay between the germline ends. Germline V lookup: CDR1 SGDLS, CDR2 YYNGEE. CDR3 size: 17 residues. The CDR3 protein is CASSVEAASFYNSPLHF. The CDR3 region has the DNA TGTGCCAGCAGCGTAGAGGCAGCATCCTTTTATAATTCACCCCTCCACTTT.

This chain connects TRBV27 to TRBJ1-2; maybe TRBD1 (6 bases). Trimming stripped 0 bases from V and 2 bases from J, with 16 bases between. Germline-derived CDR1 and CDR2 are MNHEY and SMNVEV (reference sequence). The CDR3 consists of 17 residues. The CDR3 sequence: CASSLSIRGGLNYGYTF. As DNA, the CDR3 is TGTGCCAGCAGTTTATCGATAAGGGGGGGGTTGAACTATGGCTACACCTTC.

This clone was seen a single time. This chain uses TRBV18 with TRBJ1-1; D possibly corresponds to TRBD1 (5 bases). Germline-derived CDR1 and CDR2 are KGHSH and LQKENI. V lost 2 bases and J 2 bases, leaving 9 bases between the germline ends. This CDR3 is built from 14 residues. The DNA of the CDR3 is TGTGCCAGCTCACCATCAGGGCTAAACACTGAAGCTTTCTTT. Residues: CASSPSGLNTEAFF.